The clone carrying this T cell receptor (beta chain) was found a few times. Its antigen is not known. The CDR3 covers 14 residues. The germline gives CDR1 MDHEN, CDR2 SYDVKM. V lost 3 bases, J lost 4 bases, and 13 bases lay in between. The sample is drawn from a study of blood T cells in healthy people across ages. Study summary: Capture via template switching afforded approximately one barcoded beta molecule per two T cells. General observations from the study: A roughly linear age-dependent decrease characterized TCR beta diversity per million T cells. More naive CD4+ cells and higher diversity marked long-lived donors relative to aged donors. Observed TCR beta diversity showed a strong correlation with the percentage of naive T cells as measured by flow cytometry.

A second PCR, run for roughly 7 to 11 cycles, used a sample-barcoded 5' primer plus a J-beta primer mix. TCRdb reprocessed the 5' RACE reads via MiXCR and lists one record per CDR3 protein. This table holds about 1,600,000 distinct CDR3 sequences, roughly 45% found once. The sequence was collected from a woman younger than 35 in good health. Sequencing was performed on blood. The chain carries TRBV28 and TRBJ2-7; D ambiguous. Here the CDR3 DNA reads TGTGCCAGCAGTTTGTCCAGCCTAACTTACGAGCAGTACTTC. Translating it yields CASSLSSLTYEQYF.